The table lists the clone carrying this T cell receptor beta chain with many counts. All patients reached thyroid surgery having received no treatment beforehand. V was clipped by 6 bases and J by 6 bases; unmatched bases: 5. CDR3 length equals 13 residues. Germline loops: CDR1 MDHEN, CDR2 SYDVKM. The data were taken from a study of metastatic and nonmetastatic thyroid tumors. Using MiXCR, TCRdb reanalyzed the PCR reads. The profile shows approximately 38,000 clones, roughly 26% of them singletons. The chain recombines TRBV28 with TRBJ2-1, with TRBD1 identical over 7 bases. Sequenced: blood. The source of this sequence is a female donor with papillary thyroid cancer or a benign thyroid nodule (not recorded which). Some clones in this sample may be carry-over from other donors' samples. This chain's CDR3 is CASRSGQSNEQFF. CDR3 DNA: TGTGCCAGCAGGTCGGGACAGAGCAATGAGCAGTTCTTC.